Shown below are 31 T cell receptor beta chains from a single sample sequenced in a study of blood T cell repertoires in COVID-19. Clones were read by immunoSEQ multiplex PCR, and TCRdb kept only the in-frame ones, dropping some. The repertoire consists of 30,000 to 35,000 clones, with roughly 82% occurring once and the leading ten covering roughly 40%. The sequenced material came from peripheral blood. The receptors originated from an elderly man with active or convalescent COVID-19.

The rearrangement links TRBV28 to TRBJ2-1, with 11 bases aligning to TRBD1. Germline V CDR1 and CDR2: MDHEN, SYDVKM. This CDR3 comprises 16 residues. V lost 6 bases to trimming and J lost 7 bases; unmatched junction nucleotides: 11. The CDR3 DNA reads TGTGCCAGCAGGTCCCCCCGGGACAGGGGGAGTAATGAGCAGTTCTTC. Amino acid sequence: CASRSPRDRGSNEQFF.

The CDR3 protein is CASSFEANTEAFF. For the CDR3, the DNA is TGTGCCAGCAGTTTTGAGGCAAACACTGAAGCTTTCTTT. The V and J genes are TRBV12-3 or TRBV12-4 and TRBJ1-1; D unclear. Trimming cost V 3 bases and J 2 bases, with 7 bases left between them. The CDR3 totals 13 residues.

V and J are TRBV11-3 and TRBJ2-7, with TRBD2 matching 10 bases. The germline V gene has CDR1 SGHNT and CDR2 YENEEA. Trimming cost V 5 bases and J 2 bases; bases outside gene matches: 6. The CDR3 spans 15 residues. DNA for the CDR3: TGTGCCAGCAGCATCACTAGCGGGACCACCTACGAGCAGTACTTC. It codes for CASSITSGTTYEQYF.

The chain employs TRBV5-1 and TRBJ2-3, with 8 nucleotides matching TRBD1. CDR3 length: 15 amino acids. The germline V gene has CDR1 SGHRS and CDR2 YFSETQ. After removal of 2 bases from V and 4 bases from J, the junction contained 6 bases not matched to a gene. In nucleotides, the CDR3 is TGCGCCAGCAGCTTATCAGGGGGCGAGGCAGATACGCAGTATTTT. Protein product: CASSLSGGEADTQYF.

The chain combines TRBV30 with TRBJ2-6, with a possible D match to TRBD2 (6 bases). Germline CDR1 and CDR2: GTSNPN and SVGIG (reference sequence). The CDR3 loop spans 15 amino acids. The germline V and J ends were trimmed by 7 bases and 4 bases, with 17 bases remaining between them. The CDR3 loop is CALVWGRTGANVLTF. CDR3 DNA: TGTGCCTTAGTGTGGGGGAGGACCGGGGCCAACGTCCTGACTTTC.

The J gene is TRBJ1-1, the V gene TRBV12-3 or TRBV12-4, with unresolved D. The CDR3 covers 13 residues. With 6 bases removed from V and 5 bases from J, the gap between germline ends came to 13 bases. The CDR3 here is CASSWAGGTEAFF. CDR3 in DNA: TGTGCCAGCAGCTGGGCCGGCGGGACTGAAGCTTTCTTT.

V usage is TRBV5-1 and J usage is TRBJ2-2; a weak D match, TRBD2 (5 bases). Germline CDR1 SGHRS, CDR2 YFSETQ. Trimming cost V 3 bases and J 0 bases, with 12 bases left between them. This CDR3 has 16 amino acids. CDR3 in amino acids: CASSSAEGPNTGELFF. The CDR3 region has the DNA TGCGCCAGCAGCTCGGCCGAGGGTCCGAACACCGGGGAGCTGTTTTTT.

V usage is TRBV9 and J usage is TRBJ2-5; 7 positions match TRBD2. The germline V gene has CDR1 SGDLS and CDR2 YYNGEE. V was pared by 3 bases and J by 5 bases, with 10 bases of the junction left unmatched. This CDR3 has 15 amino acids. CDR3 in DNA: TGTGCCAGCAGCGCGAGCGGGAACAGCATGGAGACCCAGTACTTC. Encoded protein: CASSASGNSMETQYF. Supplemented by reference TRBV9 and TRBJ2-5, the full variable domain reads DSGVTQTPKHLITATGQRVTLRCSPRSGDLSVYWYQQSLDQGLQFLIQYYNGEERAKGNILERFSAQQFPDLHSELNLSSLELGDSALYFCASSASGNSMETQYFGPGTRLLVL.

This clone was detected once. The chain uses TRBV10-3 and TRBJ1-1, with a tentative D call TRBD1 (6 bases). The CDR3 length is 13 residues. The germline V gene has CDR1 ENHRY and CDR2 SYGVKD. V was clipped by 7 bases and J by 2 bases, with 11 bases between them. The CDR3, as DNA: TGTGCCATCAAGACAGGTGGAAACACTGAAGCTTTCTTT. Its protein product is CAIKTGGNTEAFF.

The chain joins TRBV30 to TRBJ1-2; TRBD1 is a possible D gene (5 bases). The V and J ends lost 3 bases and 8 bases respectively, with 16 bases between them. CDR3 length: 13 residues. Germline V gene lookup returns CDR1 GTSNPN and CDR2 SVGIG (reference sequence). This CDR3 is CAWRGGTARGYTF. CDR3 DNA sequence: TGTGCCTGGAGGGGCGGGACCGCCAGAGGCTACACCTTC.

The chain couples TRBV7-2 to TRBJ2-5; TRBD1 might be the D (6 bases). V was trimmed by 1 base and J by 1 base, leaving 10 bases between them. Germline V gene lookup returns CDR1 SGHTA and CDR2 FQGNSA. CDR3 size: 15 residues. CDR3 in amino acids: CASSLGGQPQETQYF. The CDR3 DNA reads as TGTGCCAGCAGCTTAGGGGGACAACCCCAAGAGACCCAGTACTTC.

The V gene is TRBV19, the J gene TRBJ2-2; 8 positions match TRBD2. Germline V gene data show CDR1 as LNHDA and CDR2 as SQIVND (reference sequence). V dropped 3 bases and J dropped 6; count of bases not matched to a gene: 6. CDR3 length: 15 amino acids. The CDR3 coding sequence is TGTGCCAGTAGTATTACAGCGGGAGCTGCCGGGGAGCTGTTTTTT. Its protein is CASSITAGAAGELFF.

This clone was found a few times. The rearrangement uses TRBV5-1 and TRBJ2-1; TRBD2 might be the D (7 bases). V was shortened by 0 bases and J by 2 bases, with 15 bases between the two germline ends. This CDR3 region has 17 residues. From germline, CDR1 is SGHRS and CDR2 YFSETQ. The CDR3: CASSLAPQGGPYNEQFF. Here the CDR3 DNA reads TGCGCCAGCAGCTTGGCCCCACAGGGAGGGCCCTACAATGAGCAGTTCTTC.

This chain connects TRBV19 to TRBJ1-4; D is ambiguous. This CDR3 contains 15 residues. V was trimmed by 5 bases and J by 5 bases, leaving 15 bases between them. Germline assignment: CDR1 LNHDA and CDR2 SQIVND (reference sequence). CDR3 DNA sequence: TGTGCCAGTAGTTCAGGAAGTTACCGGAATGAAAAACTGTTTTTT. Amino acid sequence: CASSSGSYRNEKLFF. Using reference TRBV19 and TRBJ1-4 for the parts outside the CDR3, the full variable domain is DGGITQSPKYLFRKEGQNVTLSCEQNLNHDAMYWYRQDPGQGLRLIYYSQIVNDFQKGDIAEGYSVSREKKESFPLTVTSAQKNPTAFYLCASSSGSYRNEKLFFGSGTQLSVL.

CDR3 sequence: CASSTFGGHGELFF. In DNA form, the CDR3 reads TGTGCCAGTAGTACCTTTGGGGGCCACGGGGAGCTGTTTTTT. This chain links TRBV19 with TRBJ2-2, with D possibly TRBD1 on 6 matching bases. Looked up from germline, CDR1 is LNHDA and CDR2 is SQIVND (reference sequence). The CDR3 is 14 amino acids. The V and J ends lost 4 bases and 7 bases respectively, with 13 bases between them.

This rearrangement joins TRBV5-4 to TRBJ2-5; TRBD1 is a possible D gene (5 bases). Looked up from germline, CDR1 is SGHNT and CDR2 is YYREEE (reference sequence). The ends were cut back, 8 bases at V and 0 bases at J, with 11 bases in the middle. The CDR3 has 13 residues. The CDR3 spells CASQGFNQETQYF. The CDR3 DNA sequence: TGTGCCAGTCAGGGCTTTAACCAAGAGACCCAGTACTTC.

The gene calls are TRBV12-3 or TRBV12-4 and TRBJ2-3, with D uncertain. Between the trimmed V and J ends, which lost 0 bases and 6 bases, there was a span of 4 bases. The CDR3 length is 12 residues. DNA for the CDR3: TGTGCCAGCAGTTTAGCGCAGGATACGCAGTATTTT. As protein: CASSLAQDTQYF.

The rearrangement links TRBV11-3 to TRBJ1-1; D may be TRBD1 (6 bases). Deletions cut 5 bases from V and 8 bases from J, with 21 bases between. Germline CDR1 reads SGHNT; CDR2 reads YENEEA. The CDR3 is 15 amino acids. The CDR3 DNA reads TGTGCCAGCAGCCCCTCGCAGGGACACCTCTCAGAAGCTTTCTTT. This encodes CASSPSQGHLSEAFF.

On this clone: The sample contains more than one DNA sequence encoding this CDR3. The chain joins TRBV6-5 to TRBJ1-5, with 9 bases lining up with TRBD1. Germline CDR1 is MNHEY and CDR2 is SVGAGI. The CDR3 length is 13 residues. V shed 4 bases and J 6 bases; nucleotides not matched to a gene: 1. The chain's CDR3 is CASSLDRGQPQHF. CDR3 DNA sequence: TGTGCCAGCAGTTTGGACAGGGGTCAGCCCCAGCATTTT.

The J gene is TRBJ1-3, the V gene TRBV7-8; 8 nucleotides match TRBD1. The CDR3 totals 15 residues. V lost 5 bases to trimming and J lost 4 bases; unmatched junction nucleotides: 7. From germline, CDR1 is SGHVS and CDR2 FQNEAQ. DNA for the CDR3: TGTGCCAGCAGCCGAGCACAGGGGGTCGGAAACACCATATATTTT. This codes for CASSRAQGVGNTIYF.

The CDR3 nucleotides read TGCAGTGCTAGTTCTAGCGGTCCTAGCACAGATACGCAGTATTTT. The encoded protein is CSASSSGPSTDTQYF. The chain has TRBV20-1 and TRBJ2-3, with TRBD2 identical over 7 bases. Looked up from germline, CDR1 is DFQATT and CDR2 is SNEGSKA (reference sequence). The CDR3 covers 15 residues. V dropped 3 bases and J dropped 0; count of bases not matched to a gene: 6.

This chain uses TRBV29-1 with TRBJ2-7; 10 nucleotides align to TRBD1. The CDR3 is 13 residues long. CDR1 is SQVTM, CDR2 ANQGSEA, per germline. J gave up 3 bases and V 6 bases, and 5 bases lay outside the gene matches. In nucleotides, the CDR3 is TGCAGCGTGATGGGACAGGGGTTCTACGAGCAGTACTTC. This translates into CSVMGQGFYEQYF.

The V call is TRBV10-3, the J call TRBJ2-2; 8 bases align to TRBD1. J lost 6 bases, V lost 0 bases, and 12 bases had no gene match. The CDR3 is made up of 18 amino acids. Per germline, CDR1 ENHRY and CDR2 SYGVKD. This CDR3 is CAISESGIRGRAAGELFF. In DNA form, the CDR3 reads TGTGCCATCAGTGAGTCGGGGATCAGGGGGCGCGCGGCCGGGGAGCTGTTTTTT.

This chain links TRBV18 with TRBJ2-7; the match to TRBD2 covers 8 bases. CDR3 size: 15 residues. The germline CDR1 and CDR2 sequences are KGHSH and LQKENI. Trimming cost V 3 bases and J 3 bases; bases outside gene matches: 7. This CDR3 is CASSPSRAGVYEQYF. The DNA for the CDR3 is TGTGCCAGCTCACCCTCACGAGCGGGAGTCTACGAGCAGTACTTC.

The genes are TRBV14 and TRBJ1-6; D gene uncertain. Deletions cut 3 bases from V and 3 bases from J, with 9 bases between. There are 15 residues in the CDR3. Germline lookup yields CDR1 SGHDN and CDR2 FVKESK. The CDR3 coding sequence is TGTGCCAGCAGCCAGCGGTTGGGCTATAATTCACCCCTCCACTTT. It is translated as CASSQRLGYNSPLHF.

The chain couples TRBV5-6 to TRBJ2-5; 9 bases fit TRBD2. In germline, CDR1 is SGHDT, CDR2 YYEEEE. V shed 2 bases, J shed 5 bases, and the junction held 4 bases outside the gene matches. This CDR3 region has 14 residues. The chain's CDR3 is CASSFSGSGETQYF. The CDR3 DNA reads TGTGCCAGCAGCTTTAGCGGGAGTGGGGAGACCCAGTACTTC.

CDR3 bases: TGCAGTGCTAGTACGCTAGCGGGAGTTTTCAATGAGCAGTTCTTC. It translates to CSASTLAGVFNEQFF. The chain links TRBV20-1 to TRBJ2-1; 10 nucleotides line up with TRBD2. Germline V gene lookup returns CDR1 DFQATT and CDR2 SNEGSKA (reference sequence). This CDR3 has 15 amino acids. V lost 3 bases, J lost 6 bases, and 8 bases stayed unmatched.

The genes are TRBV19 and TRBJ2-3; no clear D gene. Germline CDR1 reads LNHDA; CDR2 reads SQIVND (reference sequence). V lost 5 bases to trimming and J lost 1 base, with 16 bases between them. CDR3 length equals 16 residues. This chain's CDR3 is CASSRRVSAGTDTQYF. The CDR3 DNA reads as TGTGCCAGTAGTCGTCGGGTATCGGCGGGCACAGATACGCAGTATTTT.

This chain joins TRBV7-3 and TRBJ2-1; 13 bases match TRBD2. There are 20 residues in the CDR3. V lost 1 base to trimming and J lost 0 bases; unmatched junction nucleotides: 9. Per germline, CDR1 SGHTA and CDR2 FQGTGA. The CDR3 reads CASSLRPGLAGKSSYNEQFF. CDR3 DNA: TGTGCCAGCAGCTTAAGGCCGGGACTAGCGGGGAAGAGCTCCTACAATGAGCAGTTCTTC. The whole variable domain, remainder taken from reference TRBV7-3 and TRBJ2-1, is GAGVSQTPSNKVTEKGKYVELRCDPISGHTALYWYRQSLGQGPEFLIYFQGTGAADDSGLPNDRFFAVRPEGSVSTLKIQRTERGDSAVYLCASSLRPGLAGKSSYNEQFFGPGTRLTVL.

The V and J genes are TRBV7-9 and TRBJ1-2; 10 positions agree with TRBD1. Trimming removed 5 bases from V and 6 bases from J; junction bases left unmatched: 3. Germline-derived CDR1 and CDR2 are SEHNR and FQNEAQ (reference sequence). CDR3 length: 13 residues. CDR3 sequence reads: CASSQGTGDGYTF. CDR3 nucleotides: TGTGCCAGCAGCCAAGGGACAGGGGATGGCTACACCTTC.

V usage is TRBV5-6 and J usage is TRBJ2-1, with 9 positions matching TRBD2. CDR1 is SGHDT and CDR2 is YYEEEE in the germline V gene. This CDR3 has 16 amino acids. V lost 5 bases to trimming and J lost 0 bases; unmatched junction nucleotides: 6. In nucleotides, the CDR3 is TGTGCCAGCAGGTCGGCGGGAGGGCCCTCCTACAATGAGCAGTTCTTC. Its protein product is CASRSAGGPSYNEQFF.